The clone carrying this TCR beta chain showed up many times. 5'RACE with constant-segment primers yielded barcoded, UMI-tagged TCR alpha and TCR beta cDNA libraries. TCRdb reprocessed the 5' RACE reads with MiXCR, giving one entry per CDR3 protein. The table has under 450,000 distinct CDR3 sequences, under 25% seen once. The data were obtained in a study of T-cell memory formation after mild COVID-19. The germline gives CDR1 LGHNA, CDR2 YSLEER. This CDR3 has 17 amino acids. After removal of 1 base from V and 2 bases from J, the junction contained 9 bases not matched to a gene. Specimen: PBMCs or a T cell subset sorted from them (not recorded which). The source of this sequence is a man younger than 30 who had mild COVID-19 (a few samples of this study predate the infection). Cell type and time point are not known. The chain uses TRBV4-3 and TRBJ2-5; 8 bases map to TRBD2. The CDR3 here is CASSQGLAGVTQETQYF. The CDR3 DNA sequence: TGCGCCAGCAGCCAAGGTCTAGCGGGTGTTACTCAAGAGACCCAGTACTTC.